This T cell receptor beta chain was sequenced in a study of cytomegalovirus exposure and HLA in healthy donors. The study, taken as a whole, reports: In a later analysis, V- and J-gene trimming of beta chains associated with a DCLRE1C missense variant, replicated independently. What was likely a sequencing artifact was a cluster of highly shared sequence variants.

The V gene's germline CDR1 is SGHRS and CDR2 YFSETQ. The J segment lost 6 bases and the V segment lost 7 bases, leaving 7 bases of the junction unmatched. The length of the CDR3 is 12 residues. PCR used 60 Vbeta primers and 13 Jbeta primers. Produced via immunoSEQ multiplex PCR; TCRdb's table is partial and in-frame only. The sample includes roughly 200,000 clones, around 80% of them seen just once. About this clone itself: Antigen specificity is unknown.

Sequenced: PBMCs. The chain recombines TRBV5-1 with TRBJ2-7, with 7 bases aligning to TRBD2. The clonotype originates from an older woman in good health and CMV-seropositive. The CDR3 DNA reads TGCGCCAGCGGGGGAGGGGTGGGCGAGCAGTACTTC. It encodes CASGGGVGEQYF.